This T cell receptor (beta chain) was found in a study of metastatic and nonmetastatic thyroid tumors. This clone was detected many times. TCRdb re-analyzed the PCR reads through MiXCR. The data show under 30,000 clones, with roughly 14% seen just once and 15% to 18% held by the top ten. Germline V gene data show CDR1 as MNHNS and CDR2 as SASEGT. J was trimmed by 7 bases and V by 8 bases; bases with no gene match: 7. This CDR3 is built from 13 residues. All patients were treatment-naive before thyroid surgery. The gene calls are TRBV6-1 and TRBJ1-2; 10 nucleotides match TRBD1. The specimen was blood. The sequence came from a male donor with papillary thyroid cancer or a benign thyroid nodule (not recorded which). Some clones in this sample may be carry-over from other donors' samples. The CDR3 is CASGDRGLGGYTF. DNA of the CDR3: TGTGCCAGCGGCGACAGGGGGCTTGGTGGCTACACCTTC.